One sample yielded the 5 T cell receptor beta chains listed below, sequenced in a study of human T cells and chemical hapten exposure. MiXCR, run by TCRdb on the RACE reads, gives a single entry per CDR3 protein. Counted here are some 180,000 distinct CDR3 sequences, approximately 20% occurring once; the ten biggest clones make up 6.7%. Time point of the sample: patch test 1, 2 weeks after DPC sensitization. Treatment indicated: therapeutic diphenylcyclopropenone sensitization with weekly scalp DPC. Specimen: whole blood, collected in connection with sensitization to the hapten diphenylcyclopropenone (DPC). These receptors were obtained from a woman aged 50 to 60 with alopecia areata. Some clones in this sample may be carry-over from other donors' samples.

This clonotype has just a few counts. The V gene is TRBV12-3 or TRBV12-4, the J gene TRBJ2-1, with D maybe TRBD2 (6 bases). CDR3 size: 12 residues. V lost 0 bases and J lost 10, with 7 bases in between. CDR3 protein: CASSLAREEQFF. CDR3 DNA: TGTGCCAGCAGTTTAGCGCGGGAAGAGCAGTTCTTC.

The chain employs TRBV7-9 and TRBJ2-3, with TRBD2 matching over 7 bases. CDR1 SEHNR and CDR2 FQNEAQ come from the germline V gene (reference sequence). This CDR3 is built from 15 residues. The V gene end was trimmed by 1 base and the J gene end by 6 bases; junction bases not matched to a gene: 7. The DNA of the CDR3 is TGTGCCAGCAGCTTAGTTGGCGGGAGCGGGGATACGCAGTATTTT. This codes for CASSLVGGSGDTQYF.

This clonotype was counted at least ten times. V is TRBV29-1 and J is TRBJ2-3; the D call may be TRBD1 or TRBD2 (5 bases each). The ends were cut back, 6 bases at V and 1 base at J, with 17 bases in the middle. The CDR3 covers 15 residues. CDR1 SQVTM and CDR2 ANQGSEA come from the germline V gene. CDR3 protein: CSVEGWVVGTDTQYF. The CDR3 DNA is TGCAGCGTCGAGGGGTGGGTCGTGGGCACAGATACGCAGTATTTT.

This clonotype appeared a few times. The chain combines TRBV10-3 with TRBJ2-1; 11 bases agree with TRBD2. The trim removed 0 bases at V and 8 bases at J, leaving 6 bases unmatched. Per the germline V gene, CDR1 is ENHRY and CDR2 is SYGVKD. The CDR3 extends over 16 amino acids. The CDR3: CAISESTSGMIDEQFF. CDR3 DNA sequence: TGTGCCATCAGTGAGTCGACTAGCGGGATGATCGATGAGCAGTTCTTC.

This clonotype was detected a few times. The chain links TRBV7-6 to TRBJ1-2; D call uncertain. The CDR3 sequence is 14 residues long. Germline assignment: CDR1 SGHVS and CDR2 FNYEAQ. V was shortened by 1 base and J by 7 bases, with 13 bases between the two germline ends. The CDR3 loop is CASSLDVRGRGYTF. DNA for the CDR3: TGTGCCAGCAGCTTAGATGTCCGGGGTCGTGGCTACACCTTC.